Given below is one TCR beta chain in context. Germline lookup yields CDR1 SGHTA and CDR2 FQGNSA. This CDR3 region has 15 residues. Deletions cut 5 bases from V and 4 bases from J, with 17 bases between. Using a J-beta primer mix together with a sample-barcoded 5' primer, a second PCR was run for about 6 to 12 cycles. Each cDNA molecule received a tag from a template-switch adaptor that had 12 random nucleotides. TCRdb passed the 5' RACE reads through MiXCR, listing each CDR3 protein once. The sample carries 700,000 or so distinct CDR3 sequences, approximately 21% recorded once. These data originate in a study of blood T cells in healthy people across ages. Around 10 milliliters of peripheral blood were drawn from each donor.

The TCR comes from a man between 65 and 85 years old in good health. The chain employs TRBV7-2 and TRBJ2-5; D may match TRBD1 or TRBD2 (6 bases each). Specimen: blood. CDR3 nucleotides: TGTGCCAGCAGCAGTACAGGGACTCCGCGAGAGACCCAGTACTTC. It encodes CASSSTGTPRETQYF. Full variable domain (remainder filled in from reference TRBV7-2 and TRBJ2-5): GAGVSQSPSNKVTEKGKDVELRCDPISGHTALYWYRQSLGQGLEFLIYFQGNSAPDKSGLPSDRFSAERTGGSVSTLTIQRTQQEDSAVYLCASSSTGTPRETQYFGPGTRLLVL.